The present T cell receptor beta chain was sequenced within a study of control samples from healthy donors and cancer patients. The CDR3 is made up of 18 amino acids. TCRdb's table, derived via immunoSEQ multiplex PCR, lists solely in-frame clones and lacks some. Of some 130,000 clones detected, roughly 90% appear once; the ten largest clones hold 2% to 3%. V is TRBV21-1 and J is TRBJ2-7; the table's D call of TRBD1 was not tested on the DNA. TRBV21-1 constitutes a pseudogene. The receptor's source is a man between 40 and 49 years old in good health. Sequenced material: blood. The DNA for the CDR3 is TGTGCCAGCAGCTGCGGACAGGGGCTCAATGCCCTCTCCTACGAGCAGTACTTC. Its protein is CASSCGQGLNALSYEQYF.